What follows are 2 T cell receptor beta chains derived from one specimen sequenced in a study of T cell responses to AZD1222 COVID-19 vaccine. The repertoire was sequenced with immunoSEQ multiplex PCR; TCRdb's copy has only in-frame clones and lacks some. The top ten clones hold approximately 3% of a sample with about 140,000 clones, roughly 91% of them seen once. The starting material was peripheral blood, obtained 28 days after the second AZD1222 dose. The source of these receptors is an adult who received the AZD1222 COVID-19 vaccine.

CDR3 protein: CASRISGRAYHNEQFF. CDR3 sequence (DNA): TGTGCCAGTAGGATTAGCGGGAGGGCCTACCATAATGAGCAGTTCTTC. The chain has TRBV19 and TRBJ2-1; TRBD2 matches 11 bases. The germline V gene encodes CDR1 LNHDA and CDR2 SQIVND (reference sequence). This CDR3 region has 16 residues. Trimming cost V 6 bases and J 7 bases; bases outside gene matches: 11.

J is TRBJ2-2 and V is TRBV24-1; 16 bases are shared with TRBD2. The V segment lost 7 bases and the J segment 14 bases; nucleotides outside the gene matches: 6. Per germline, CDR1 KGHDR and CDR2 SFDVKD. This CDR3 region has 14 residues. The DNA of the CDR3 is TGTGCCACCAGCCCCGGGACTAGCGGGAGGGCCCTGTTTTTT. This sequence encodes CATSPGTSGRALFF.